This T cell receptor beta chain was sequenced in a study of cytotoxic CD8 clonotypes in ibrutinib-treated CLL listed by TCRdb under 2021. Concerning the study at large: The cohort included around 16 treatment-naive and fewer than 12 relapsed/refractory patients; 17 were IGHV unmutated. Longitudinal samples were available for about 30% of the 86 trial participants. Partial responses were observed in some 24 patients and complete responses in 2; after a median follow-up of around 64 months, remission was maintained in 15 or so patients and progression was observed in roughly twelve. Samples at response were collected after a median of around twelve months of treatment, with a range of roughly 6 to 40 months. Cryopreserved peripheral blood mononuclear cells were obtained prior to treatment, at the time of response, and at either disease progression or sustained remission. On average, each sample had about 250,000 productive templates and approximately 100,000 productive rearrangements. Patients were still on ibrutinib when every remission and progressive disease sample was collected. Study-wide conclusions, independent of this receptor: Sampling times were not matched between patients in sustained remission and patients whose disease was progressing, and lymph node repertoires were not examined. Baseline clonality was found to be higher than that of age-matched healthy donors and was strongly correlated with circulating CD8+ T-cell counts. At ibrutinib response clonality went up, during sustained remission it held steady, and at progression it dropped back toward baseline. Public clonotypes were rare and either contracted or stayed stable during treatment, and the rise in clonality at ibrutinib response reflected the expansion of private clonotypes.

To note about this clone: Its antigen remains undetermined. Base-call qualities are not available, and no considerably larger clone is one nucleotide away.

The goal of deep resolution MiSeq sequencing was a depth between 1 in 1 million and 1 in 200,000 T cells, and coverage averaged 10x per clonotype. The immunoSEQ hsTCRB Kit was used to generate the TCR beta libraries. The source study handled its data this way. ImmunoSEQ Data Assistant and ImmunoSEQ Analyzer were used for data analysis, and V, D and J genes were assigned according to IMGT definitions. Clonality, which ranges from 0 to 1, was calculated by subtracting the normalized Shannon entropy of productive rearrangement frequencies from one. Only overrepresented clonotypes making up at least 0.05% of each patient's repertoire were included in the public clonotype analysis. Some 13 repertoires from age-matched healthy donors, obtained from immuneACCESS, served as clonality controls. TCRdb provides this immuneACCESS table in a form limited to in-frame rearrangements. Some clones are lacking; in checked studies, under half of them reflect an unresolved V gene, and why the rest are absent is not known. V, J and clone size were drawn from that table, and D and trimming were deduced from the DNA. In all, the sample holds under 150,000 clones, and around 90% of those were seen once. The ten largest clones add up to more than 10% of the sample.

The time point label of this sample denotes: approximately eleven months on ibrutinib. For TCR beta library preparation, approximately 2 micrograms of genomic DNA was extracted from cryopreserved PBMCs. Longitudinal blood samples from CLL patients on ibrutinib monotherapy were analyzed using high-throughput TCR beta sequencing. The patients took part in an open-label, single-center phase 2 trial of ibrutinib monotherapy. Compared with germline, V lacks 4 bases and J lacks 3 bases; bases without a gene match: 8. CDR1 and CDR2, per the germline V gene, are SGHRS and YFSETQ. The CDR3 numbers 15 residues from cysteine through phenylalanine. The retained sequence is limited to the CDR3, 45 bases, with the frame set at the first base.

The V and J genes are TRBV5-1 and TRBJ1-1; 8 central bases correspond to TRBD1. Material: PBMCs, obtained after 12 months of ibrutinib treatment. The origin of this receptor is a human donor with chronic lymphocytic leukemia. The nucleotide sequence reads as follows: TGCGCCAGCAGCACCCGACAGGGGCCAGACACTGAAGCTTTCTTT. It is translated as CASSTRQGPDTEAFF.